This T cell receptor beta chain was obtained from a study of Ad26.COV2.S vaccination and SARS-CoV-2 variants. As for the study in general: Enrollment placed the donor in the COV1001 Ad26.COV2.S trial arm. Study findings and constraints: Non-spike TCR breadth did not differ much between vaccine and placebo recipients.

Details on this clone: Antigen: not known.

Libraries were prepared by immunoSEQ multiplex PCR; TCRdb keeps only in-frame clonotypes and omits some of them. Of a few hundred thousand clones listed, 70% to 90% are singletons. Germline V lookup: CDR1 SGHNT, CDR2 YENEEA. This CDR3 spans 19 amino acids. V lost 5 bases and J lost 0, with 26 bases in between. The treatment is: approximately 18 received Ad26.COV2.S at low or high dose, single or two shots; about 5 received placebo; per-sample allocation not given. Collection of the samples took place on day 63 after the first injection of vaccine or placebo. An adult donor aged 18-55 years was enrolled in Boston.

Sequencing was performed on peripheral blood, taken in a trial of Ad26.COV2.S vaccine versus placebo. The clonotype comes from a person aged 18-65 years who received the Ad26.COV2.S COVID-19 vaccine or a placebo. The chain has TRBV11-3 and TRBJ2-7, with D maybe TRBD2 (6 bases). CDR3 amino acids: CASSPNAGFGISSSYEQYF. The CDR3, as DNA: TGTGCCAGCAGCCCTAACGCGGGGTTCGGGATCTCGAGCTCCTACGAGCAGTACTTC.